A selection of T cell receptor beta chains follows, all from one sample in a study of cytomegalovirus exposure and HLA in healthy donors. The method was immunoSEQ multiplex PCR; TCRdb's version includes in-frame clones alone and lacks a portion of them. Among around 130,000 clones, about 70% were seen once, and the ten largest hold roughly 2.7%. Sequences were obtained from PBMCs. The receptors originated from a woman aged 60 to 75 in good health and CMV-seropositive. CDR3s include the opening cysteine and the closing phenylalanine or tryptophan.

14 TRBJ1-1 TRBV19 CASSIGTGGTEAFF
14 TRBJ2-7 TRBV6-1 CAADATRDSYEQYF
15 TRBJ2-7 TRBV6-6 CASRELTGGSYEQYF
15 TRBJ2-5 TRBV7-9 CASSPRVTGRETQYF
13 TRBJ1-5 TRBV18 CASSPEGFQPQHF
15 TRBJ1-2 TRBV4-2 CASSQELTAGVGYTF
11 TRBJ1-2 TRBV20-1 CSASQDYGYTF
16 TRBJ2-3 TRBV5-1 CASSLAGQGGPDTQYF
15 TRBJ2-2 TRBV10-3 CAITPGQGVSGELFF
12 TRBJ2-1 TRBV6-5 CASSYPGGEQFF
12 TRBJ1-5 TRBV29-1 CSVKGSNQPQHF
15 TRBJ2-1 TRBV28 CASSFASGGVDEQFF
13 TRBJ1-2 TRBV5-1 CASSLAGDYGYTF
15 TRBJ2-1 TRBV27 CASSLGQGIYNEQFF
15 TRBJ2-7 TRBV10-1 CASSDTGTDTYEQYF
15 TRBJ1-1 TRBV12-5 CASGPGWGQGTEAFF
17 TRBJ1-1 TRBV7-9 CASSPGRTGKLNTEAFF
14 TRBJ1-3 TRBV6-5 CASTGTVAGNTIYF
16 TRBJ2-1 TRBV10-1 CASSGSPLGGLNEQFF
14 TRBJ2-7 TRBV4-2 CASSQEGSAYEQYF
14 TRBJ2-5 TRBV7-3 CASSLGAFQETQYF
13 TRBJ1-4 TRBV14 CASSQQLHEKLFF
18 TRBJ2-3 TRBV7-3 CASSPNPRTSGGTDTQYF
16 TRBJ2-3 TRBV18 CASSPRAEGFADTQYF
16 TRBJ2-3 TRBV4-1 CASSQTPGQATDTQYF
16 TRBJ1-3 TRBV19 CASSIPGQGSGNTIYF
15 TRBJ1-1 TRBV15 CATSRDPQAGTEAFF
13 TRBJ2-3 TRBV7-8 CASKGGGTDTQYF
15 TRBJ2-1 TRBV7-9 CASSATGVAYNEQFF
15 TRBJ1-1 TRBV4-1 CASSQEGRGKTEAFF
15 TRBJ2-3 TRBV6-5 CASSLGGGTTDTQYF
15 TRBJ2-2 TRBV7-7 CASSLEGAMSGELFF
14 TRBJ2-5 TRBV7-3 CASSRQGIQETQYF
17 TRBJ1-1 TRBV4-1 CASSQVVAGIMNTEAFF
11 TRBJ1-2 TRBV29-1 CSTVSFYGYTF
15 TRBJ2-1 TRBV5-1 CASSPLAGGGNEQFF
15 TRBJ2-3 TRBV9 CASSVAQGVTDTQYF
15 TRBJ1-2 TRBV2 CASIRTGGINYGYTF
13 TRBJ1-4 TRBV6-5 CASTRGAGEKLFF
15 TRBJ2-7 TRBV7-6 CASSSPTSGVYEQYF
17 TRBJ2-5 TRBV9 CASSVGKRGGFQETQYF
13 TRBJ2-7 TRBV5-6 CASSSGQVIEQYF
15 TRBJ2-7 TRBV9 CASSVGGDRASEQYF
10 TRBJ1-1 TRBV29-1 CSDGVSEAFF
15 TRBJ1-2 TRBV5-1 CASSLTGAEDYGYTF
17 TRBJ2-5 TRBV7-6 CASSLLQGFPNQETQYF
15 TRBJ2-5 TRBV18 CASSPTGAGGETQYF
14 TRBJ1-3 TRBV5-1 CASSPGTGGNTIYF
18 TRBJ2-5 TRBV4-1 CASSPPPGTSGYQETQYF
16 TRBJ2-4 TRBV2 CASSPSLALAKNIQYF
13 TRBJ2-1 TRBV11-1 CASSLAGQGKQFF
10 TRBJ2-7 TRBV20-1 CSASSREQYF
14 TRBJ2-7 TRBV18 CASSQSTILYEQYF
14 TRBJ2-3 TRBV2 CASQGRESTDTQYF
15 TRBJ2-4 TRBV5-1 CASSFDRGVKNIQYF
14 TRBJ1-3 TRBV5-1 CASSLAGAGNTIYF
16 TRBJ2-3 TRBV5-1 CASSRSGGASTDTQYF
15 TRBJ2-5 TRBV15 CATSRVLVAGETQYF
16 TRBJ2-1 TRBV7-3 CASSLTPSGSYNEQFF
14 TRBJ2-3 TRBV6-5 CASSLAGGQDTQYF